The 21 T cell receptor beta chains below were found in one sample sequenced in a study of cytomegalovirus exposure and HLA in healthy donors. The PCR employed 60 Vbeta primers together with 13 Jbeta primers. This table comes from immunoSEQ multiplex PCR, and its TCRdb copy is limited to in-frame clones, with some not included. The table includes about 110,000 clones, 76% detected once. Sequences were obtained from PBMCs. The receptor source for this set is a man younger than 30 in good health and CMV-seronegative.

For this clone: The same CDR3 is also encoded by other DNA sequences in this sample. This sequence joins TRBV7-2 and TRBJ2-5; D remains unclear. The CDR3 is 12 amino acids. The V and J ends lost 2 bases and 3 bases respectively, with 4 bases between them. Germline-derived CDR1 and CDR2 are SGHTA and FQGNSA. The CDR3 sequence is CASSLTEETQYF. For the CDR3, the DNA is TGTGCCAGCAGCTTAACAGAAGAGACCCAGTACTTC.

This chain links TRBV5-4 with TRBJ2-6; TRBD2 might be the D (5 bases). V shed 1 base and J shed 2 bases, with 7 bases lying between them. The germline CDR1 and CDR2 sequences are SGHNT and YYREEE (reference sequence). The CDR3 spans 15 residues. Written as DNA, the CDR3 is TGTGCCAGCAGCTTGTCCGGGACTGGGGCCAACGTCCTGACTTTC. As protein: CASSLSGTGANVLTF. Using reference TRBV5-4 and TRBJ2-6 for the parts outside the CDR3, the full variable domain is ETGVTQSPTHLIKTRGQQVTLRCSSQSGHNTVSWYQQALGQGPQFIFQYYREEENGRGNFPPRFSGLQFPNYSSELNVNALELDDSALYLCASSLSGTGANVLTFGAGSRLTVL.

The chain joins TRBV7-6 to TRBJ1-5; 10 nucleotides match TRBD1. Germline assignment: CDR1 SGHVS and CDR2 FNYEAQ. The CDR3 sequence is 16 residues long. The ends lost 3 bases at V and 2 bases at J; junction bases unmatched: 4. CDR3 nucleotide sequence: TGTGCCAGCAGCTTGACAGGGGGCCTGGGCAATCAGCCCCAGCATTTT. Translating gives CASSLTGGLGNQPQHF. Drawing the rest from reference TRBV7-6 and TRBJ1-5, the complete variable domain is GAGVSQSPRYKVTKRGQDVALRCDPISGHVSLYWYRQALGQGPEFLTYFNYEAQQDKSGLPNDRFSAERPEGSISTLTIQRTEQRDSAMYRCASSLTGGLGNQPQHFGDGTRLSIL.

The chain employs TRBV27 and TRBJ2-1, with D possibly TRBD2 on 5 matching bases. CDR3 length equals 12 residues. V lost 5 bases and J lost 10, with 12 bases in between. Germline V gene sequence: CDR1 MNHEY, CDR2 SMNVEV (reference sequence). CDR3 nucleotide sequence: TGTGCCAGCAGTGAGTTTACGGGAGAGCAGTTCTTC. Translation: CASSEFTGEQFF.

The CDR3 DNA reads TGTGCCAGCAGCTTAGGGGGACAGGGGGCCTACGAGCAGTACTTC. Translating it yields CASSLGGQGAYEQYF. The chain couples TRBV9 to TRBJ2-7; 11 nucleotides align to TRBD1. Germline V gene data show CDR1 as SGDLS and CDR2 as YYNGEE. CDR3 size: 15 residues. J lost 2 bases, V lost 4 bases, and 5 bases had no gene match.

This chain links TRBV19 with TRBJ2-3; 14 bases match TRBD2. Germline V lookup: CDR1 LNHDA, CDR2 SQIVND (reference sequence). The CDR3 is made up of 15 amino acids. The ends lost 10 bases at V and 4 bases at J; junction bases unmatched: 7. The CDR3, as DNA: TGTGCCACCACCCGACTAGCGGGGGGGGCAGATACGCAGTATTTT. This gives the protein CATTRLAGGADTQYF.

This clone was recorded once. This chain connects TRBV2 to TRBJ1-4; 7 positions agree with TRBD1. Germline V lookup: CDR1 SNHLY, CDR2 FYNNEI. Germline trimming cut 5 bases from V and 8 bases from J; bases unmatched to any gene: 11. The CDR3 runs to 15 residues. Here the CDR3 reads CASSKRTGGGEKLFF. The DNA for the CDR3 is TGTGCCAGCAGTAAAAGGACAGGAGGTGGGGAAAAACTGTTTTTT.

Only one count was recorded for this clone. This sequence joins TRBV7-8 and TRBJ2-7; 10 nucleotides match TRBD1. The CDR3 extends over 17 amino acids. Trimming cost V 0 bases and J 3 bases; bases outside gene matches: 8. CDR1 and CDR2 (germline): SGHVS, FQNEAQ. CDR3 in amino acids: CASSLATGTGVGYEQYF. The CDR3 DNA is TGTGCCAGCAGCTTAGCGACGGGGACAGGGGTTGGCTACGAGCAGTACTTC.

The chain uses TRBV12-5 and TRBJ2-1, with 13 bases that match TRBD2. The V segment lost 6 bases and the J segment 8 bases; nucleotides outside the gene matches: 7. The CDR3 sequence is 15 residues long. Germline lookup yields CDR1 LGHNT and CDR2 FRNRAP. CDR3 residues: CASGLTSGGAHEQFF. For the CDR3, the DNA is TGTGCTAGTGGCCTCACTAGCGGGGGGGCACATGAGCAGTTCTTC.

The J gene is TRBJ2-3, the V gene TRBV5-1, with D perhaps matching TRBD2 (7 bases). Germline lookup yields CDR1 SGHRS and CDR2 YFSETQ. CDR3 size: 16 residues. The V gene lost 3 bases and the J gene lost 6 bases, with 20 bases spanning the gap. This CDR3 is CASSSGPRGGVDTQYF. The DNA of the CDR3 is TGCGCCAGCAGCTCCGGCCCAAGAGGGGGGGTGGATACGCAGTATTTT.

The CDR3 sequence is CASSGTKRDTEAFF. The CDR3 DNA reads as TGTGCCAGCAGTGGGACCAAGAGGGACACTGAAGCTTTCTTT. This rearrangement joins TRBV2 to TRBJ1-1; D gene unclear. Looked up from germline, CDR1 is SNHLY and CDR2 is FYNNEI. V was shortened by 4 bases and J by 3 bases, with 12 bases between the two germline ends. The CDR3 covers 14 residues.

The V call is TRBV10-3, the J call TRBJ1-1, with D possibly being TRBD1 (6 bases). Trimming took off 10 bases at V and 6 bases at J, with 15 bases between the two ends. From germline, CDR1 is ENHRY and CDR2 SYGVKD. CDR3 length equals 12 residues. In nucleotides, the CDR3 is TGTGCCACCCTCGGGGGGGCTCCTGAAGCTTTCTTT. This gives the protein CATLGGAPEAFF.

This chain joins TRBV14 and TRBJ2-2; 7 positions agree with TRBD1. Looked up from germline, CDR1 is SGHDN and CDR2 is FVKESK. The CDR3 sequence is 15 residues long. V gave up 3 bases and J gave up 4 bases; unmatched junction bases: 5. The CDR3 DNA reads TGTGCCAGCAGCCACAAGGGGGCGGGCACCGGGGAGCTGTTTTTT. It is translated as CASSHKGAGTGELFF. Full variable domain (missing parts from reference TRBV14 and TRBJ2-2): EAGVTQFPSHSVIEKGQTVTLRCDPISGHDNLYWYRRVMGKEIKFLLHFVKESKQDESGMPNNRFLAERTGGTYSTLKVQPAELEDSGVYFCASSHKGAGTGELFFGEGSRLTVL.

The chain uses TRBV5-1 and TRBJ2-7; D is perhaps TRBD2 (6 bases). This CDR3 region has 15 residues. The germline V and J ends were trimmed by 4 bases and 5 bases, with 19 bases remaining between them. Germline V gene data show CDR1 as SGHRS and CDR2 as YFSETQ. The CDR3 here is CASSPGLGGGNEQYF. The CDR3 DNA follows: TGCGCCAGCAGCCCAGGACTCGGAGGAGGGAACGAGCAGTACTTC.

V and J are TRBV25-1 and TRBJ1-1; 9 nucleotides line up with TRBD1. Germline V lookup: CDR1 MGHDK, CDR2 SYGVNS. The V segment lost 4 bases and the J segment 4 bases; nucleotides outside the gene matches: 4. CDR3 size: 14 residues. The CDR3 sequence: CASSVQGAGTEAFF. In DNA form, the CDR3 reads TGTGCCAGCAGTGTACAGGGGGCTGGCACTGAAGCTTTCTTT.

The V and J genes are TRBV7-9 and TRBJ2-7; maybe TRBD1 (6 bases). Trimming stripped 5 bases from V and 0 bases from J, with 20 bases between. Per germline, CDR1 SEHNR and CDR2 FQNEAQ (reference sequence). The CDR3 length is 17 residues. CDR3 in DNA: TGTGCCAGCAGCCGCTTTCCCGGACAGACGAGCTCCTACGAGCAGTACTTC. Its protein is CASSRFPGQTSSYEQYF.

This chain links TRBV7-9 with TRBJ2-3, with D possibly TRBD2 on 6 matching bases. Trimming pared 8 bases from V and 2 bases from J, leaving 14 bases between. The CDR3 has 14 amino acids. Germline assignment: CDR1 SEHNR and CDR2 FQNEAQ (reference sequence). In DNA form, the CDR3 reads TGTGCCAGCCGGCCGGGGGATTACACAGATACGCAGTATTTT. Its protein is CASRPGDYTDTQYF.

V usage is TRBV7-8 and J usage is TRBJ2-7, with 13 positions matching TRBD2. V was pared by 2 bases and J by 1 base, with 2 bases of the junction left unmatched. This CDR3 is built from 16 residues. In germline, CDR1 is SGHVS, CDR2 FQNEAQ. CDR3 coding DNA: TGTGCCAGCAGCTTACCGGGACTAGCGGGGTCCTACGAGCAGTACTTC. It is translated as CASSLPGLAGSYEQYF.

The genes are TRBV2 and TRBJ2-2; 8 bases agree with TRBD1. V gave up 7 bases and J gave up 3 bases; unmatched junction bases: 7. Germline CDR1 and CDR2: SNHLY and FYNNEI. The CDR3 is made up of 15 amino acids. For the CDR3, the DNA is TGTGCCAGCACCCTGACAGGGGTTGACACCGGGGAGCTGTTTTTT. Protein: CASTLTGVDTGELFF.

The chain carries TRBV7-3 and TRBJ2-6, with 7 positions matching TRBD1. Germline V gene sequence: CDR1 SGHTA, CDR2 FQGTGA. Trimming at V came to 4 bases and at J to 4 bases, leaving 7 bases not matched to a gene. CDR3 length equals 16 residues. CDR3 DNA: TGTGCCAGCAGCTCGCGACAGGGATACGGGGCCAACGTCCTGACTTTC. Its translation is CASSSRQGYGANVLTF.

This clone has just one count. This rearrangement joins TRBV2 to TRBJ1-2; D perhaps matches TRBD1 (6 bases). The germline V gene has CDR1 SNHLY and CDR2 FYNNEI. Trimming stripped 10 bases from V and 8 bases from J, with 20 bases between. The CDR3 extends over 13 amino acids. The CDR3 reads CATPSPGQEGYTF. CDR3 in DNA: TGTGCCACACCATCTCCGGGACAAGAAGGCTACACCTTC.